The rows below give T cell receptor beta chains drawn from one sample of a study of a mutant IDH1 vaccine in newly diagnosed glioma. Assay: immunoSEQ multiplex PCR; the TCRdb copy retains only in-frame clones and omits some. The table includes 95,000 to 120,000 clones, roughly 90% detected once. No antigen has been assigned to these receptors. Sequences were derived from PBMCs, sampled from a glioma patient whose treatment included an IDH1 peptide vaccine. The receptors were gathered from a woman between 45 and 60 years old with glioma. CDR3s include the opening cysteine and the closing phenylalanine or tryptophan. A D gene is named only where the DNA matches it firmly. Clone size appears in some rows only: once, few, many, or a class for an expanded clone.

>NA|NA|TRBV7-6|TRBJ2-5
CASSLNSWQTQYF
TGTGCCAGCAGCTTGAATAGCTGGCAGACCCAGTACTTC
>NA|NA|TRBV28|TRBJ2-6
CASSFSGSGANVLTF
TGTGCCAGCAGTTTCTCAGGGTCGGGGGCCAACGTCCTGACTTTC
>NA|TRBD2|TRBV9|TRBJ2-1
CASSPRLADYNEQFF
TGTGCCAGCAGCCCCCGTCTAGCGGATTACAATGAGCAGTTCTTC
>NA|TRBD1|TRBV29-1|TRBJ1-2
CSVEEDRVYGYTF
TGCAGCGTTGAAGAAGACAGGGTCTATGGCTACACCTTC
>NA|TRBD2|TRBV18|TRBJ2-3
CASSTGLAGVRADTQYF
TGTGCCAGCTCCACGGGACTAGCGGGAGTAAGGGCAGATACGCAGTATTTT
>NA|TRBD1|TRBV19|TRBJ2-7
CASSVRQGVAEQYF
TGTGCCAGTAGTGTACGACAGGGGGTGGCCGAGCAGTACTTC
>NA|NA|TRBV28|TRBJ2-7
CASSLGTPSYEQYF
TGTGCCAGCAGTTTAGGGACACCCTCCTACGAGCAGTACTTC
>few|NA|TRBV19|TRBJ1-2
CASSIEGYGYTF
TGTGCCAGTAGTATAGAGGGCTATGGCTACACCTTC
>NA|NA|TRBV28|TRBJ2-5
CASSLEGAGVGEQYF
TGTGCCAGCAGTTTGGAGGGGGCGGGAGTTGGTGAGCAGTACTTC
>NA|NA|TRBV2|TRBJ2-3
CASVLGGGSMDTQYF
TGTGCCAGCGTCCTAGGAGGCGGTTCAATGGATACGCAGTATTTT
>NA|NA|TRBV29-1|TRBJ1-3
CSVESGLGGNTIYF
TGCAGCGTTGAGTCAGGGCTCGGTGGAAACACCATATATTTT
>NA|TRBD1|TRBV6-5|TRBJ2-5
CASSRGQGAETQYF
TGTGCCAGCAGCCGGGGACAGGGGGCAGAGACCCAGTACTTC
>NA|NA|TRBV30|TRBJ1-5
CAWSRGQYSNQPQHF
TGTGCCTGGAGTAGGGGACAATATAGCAATCAGCCCCAGCATTTT
>NA|NA|TRBV10-1|TRBJ1-6
CASSDGRPGAPLHF
TGCGCCAGTTCAGACGGACGACCCGGGGCACCCCTCCACTTT
>NA|NA|TRBV5-4|TRBJ2-1
CASSLNTIYNEQFF
TGTGCCAGCAGCTTGAACACCATCTACAATGAGCAGTTCTTC
>NA|TRBD2|TRBV18|TRBJ2-1
CASSLRTSGDPGYNEQFF
TGTGCCAGCTCACTTCGGACTAGCGGGGACCCAGGGTACAATGAGCAGTTCTTC
>once|NA|TRBV5-1|TRBJ2-7
CASSLEARTAHEQYF
TGCGCCAGCAGCTTGGAAGCCCGGACAGCTCACGAGCAGTACTTC
>NA|NA|TRBV5-1|TRBJ2-1
CASSLGQTGDEQFF
TGCGCCAGCAGCTTGGGGCAAACCGGGGATGAGCAGTTCTTC
>NA|NA|TRBV20-1|TRBJ2-3
CSAITDTQYF
TGCAGTGCTATAACAGATACGCAGTATTTT
>NA|NA|TRBV20-1|TRBJ1-1
CSARSNTEAFF
TGCAGTGCTAGATCGAACACTGAAGCTTTCTTT
>NA|NA|TRBV18|TRBJ2-7
CASSPGGISSEQYF
TGTGCCAGCTCACCCGGCGGGATATCGTCCGAGCAGTACTTC
>NA|NA|TRBV6-5|TRBJ2-5
CASRPGVETQYF
TGTGCCAGCAGACCAGGGGTAGAGACCCAGTACTTC
>NA|NA|TRBV4-2|TRBJ1-1
CASRKDKMNTEAFF
TGTGCCAGCAGAAAGGACAAAATGAACACTGAAGCTTTCTTT
>once|TRBD1|TRBV28|TRBJ1-1
CASSSGRDRISEAFF
TGTGCCAGCAGTTCCGGGAGGGACAGGATATCTGAAGCTTTCTTT
>once|NA|TRBV28|TRBJ1-1
CASSPLTEAFF
TGTGCCAGCAGTCCCCTCACTGAAGCTTTCTTT
>NA|NA|TRBV30|TRBJ2-3
CAWSRPDTQYF
TGTGCCTGGAGTAGGCCAGATACGCAGTATTTT
>NA|NA|TRBV19|TRBJ2-1
CASSIDRVTQYNEQFF
TGTGCCAGTAGTATCGATAGGGTCACCCAGTACAATGAGCAGTTCTTC
>NA|NA|TRBV28|TRBJ1-5
CASVWTSSNQPQHF
TGTGCCAGCGTATGGACGTCTAGCAATCAGCCCCAGCATTTT
>NA|NA|TRBV7-2|TRBJ2-3
CASRILATADTQYF
TGTGCCAGCAGAATCCTAGCGACCGCAGATACGCAGTATTTT
>once|NA|TRBV5-1|TRBJ2-5
CASSFSSRPPQETQYF
TGCGCCAGCAGCTTTTCTAGCAGACCTCCCCAAGAGACCCAGTACTTC
>NA|NA|TRBV28|TRBJ2-3
CASTSRVPDTQYF
TGTGCCAGCACCTCTCGGGTCCCCGATACGCAGTATTTT
>NA|NA|TRBV5-1|TRBJ1-1
CASSLKGDSELEAFF
TGCGCCAGCAGCTTGAAGGGCGACAGCGAGCTTGAAGCTTTCTTT
>once|NA|TRBV27|TRBJ2-7
CASSLSQTGSYEQYF
TGTGCCAGCAGTTTATCCCAGACAGGATCCTACGAGCAGTACTTC
>NA|TRBD1|TRBV19|TRBJ2-1
CASGQGNRYNEQFF
TGTGCCAGTGGACAGGGAAATAGGTACAATGAGCAGTTCTTC
>NA|TRBD2|TRBV6-1|TRBJ2-3
CATGLAPSTDTQYF
TGTGCCACCGGACTAGCGCCAAGCACAGATACGCAGTATTTT
>NA|TRBD1|TRBV29-1|TRBJ2-5
CSVGDRGYFQETQYF
TGCAGCGTTGGGGACAGGGGGTATTTCCAAGAGACCCAGTACTTC
>few|NA|TRBV19|TRBJ2-5
CASSIVGRKKTQYF
TGTGCCAGTAGTATAGTCGGACGGAAGAAGACCCAGTACTTC
>NA|TRBD1|TRBV2|TRBJ1-1
CASRVEQGAETEAFF
TGTGCCAGCAGGGTCGAACAGGGGGCGGAAACTGAAGCTTTCTTT
>NA|TRBD1|TRBV15|TRBJ1-2
CATSRAGQYNYGYTF
TGTGCCACCAGCAGAGCGGGACAGTACAACTATGGCTACACCTTC
>few|NA|TRBV13|TRBJ1-1
CASSSSRNTEAFF
TGTGCCAGCAGTTCTTCCAGGAACACTGAAGCTTTCTTT
>NA|TRBD1|TRBV2|TRBJ1-4
CASSSGQEGTNEKLFF
TGTGCCAGCAGCTCCGGACAGGAGGGGACTAATGAAAAACTGTTTTTT
>NA|TRBD1|TRBV27|TRBJ1-2
CASSTSGQGWDYGYTF
TGTGCCAGCAGTACCTCGGGACAGGGGTGGGACTATGGCTACACCTTC
>few|NA|TRBV4-1|TRBJ2-3
CASSQEFMSAPSTDTQYF
TGCGCCAGCAGCCAAGAGTTTATGAGCGCCCCTAGCACAGATACGCAGTATTTT
>NA|TRBD1|TRBV7-3|TRBJ2-5
CASSSHRGETQYF
TGTGCCAGCAGCAGTCACAGGGGTGAGACCCAGTACTTC
>NA|TRBD1|TRBV28|TRBJ2-7
CASSFYPGTGTYEQYF
TGTGCCAGCAGTTTTTACCCCGGGACAGGGACCTACGAGCAGTACTTC
>NA|NA|TRBV13|TRBJ1-2
CASSLWPRRQDGYTF
TGTGCCAGCAGCTTATGGCCGAGGAGGCAGGATGGCTACACCTTC
>NA|TRBD1|TRBV10-3|TRBJ1-4
CAISESGGSNEKLFF
TGTGCCATCAGTGAGTCAGGGGGCTCTAATGAAAAACTGTTTTTT
>NA|NA|TRBV27|TRBJ1-5
CASSLERSQPQHF
TGTGCCAGCAGTTTAGAGAGGAGTCAGCCCCAGCATTTT
>few|NA|TRBV19|TRBJ1-2
CASTNSNYGYTF
TGTGCCAGCACCAACTCCAACTATGGCTACACCTTC
>once|NA|TRBV27|TRBJ1-1
CASSSLGGGNTEAFF
TGTGCCAGCAGTTCGCTAGGGGGGGGAAACACTGAAGCTTTCTTT
>NA|NA|TRBV6-5|TRBJ1-4
CASSYGQSGEKLFF
TGTGCCAGCAGTTACGGACAGAGCGGGGAAAAACTGTTTTTT
>NA|NA|TRBV7-8|TRBJ1-5
CASSLSGPGNQPQHF
TGTGCCAGCAGCCTATCCGGACCTGGCAATCAGCCCCAGCATTTT